This TCR beta chain was identified in a study of post-analysis software for immune sequencing data. Overall study: Recorded disease courses covered relapsing-remitting, secondary progressive and progressive-relapsing multiple sclerosis. Some patients had no subtype annotation.

The V gene end was trimmed by 3 bases and the J gene end by 5 bases; junction bases not matched to a gene: 10. This CDR3 is built from 15 residues. Germline CDR1 is MGHRA and CDR2 is YSYEKL. Tagging with unique molecular identifiers was a feature of the TCR beta cDNA libraries. TCRdb re-analysed the PCR reads in MiXCR, keeping a single row per CDR3 protein. The table lists 650,000 to 850,000 distinct CDR3 sequences, under 70% of them singletons. Study conclusions and caveats: Normalized Chao1 diversity was significantly lower in multiple sclerosis patients than in controls. F measure clustering grouped samples strongly by preparation batch. Several TRBV segments were more frequent in patients than controls; TRBV5-6, TRBV5-1 and TRBV20-1 belonged to this group.

To note about this clonotype: Antigen: not known.

This receptor was identified in a girl aged 10-17 years with multiple sclerosis. This chain joins TRBV4-1 and TRBJ2-7; 7 bases map to TRBD1. Sequences were obtained from blood. As DNA, the CDR3 is TGCGCCAGCAGCCAGAGACAGGGATGGAACCACGAGCAGTACTTC. Its protein product is CASSQRQGWNHEQYF.